This T cell receptor beta chain was captured in a study of T-cell reconstitution after alpha-beta-depleted transplantation in children (dated by TCRdb to 2016 to 2017). In the study overall: T-cell immune reconstitution after TCRalphabeta/CD19-depleted allogeneic hematopoietic cell transplantation in children was quantitatively tracked in the study by means of TCR repertoire profiling.

Libraries were made using PCR. Reads for this sample came from an Illumina HiSeq 2500. Molecular barcoding was employed in the preparation of TCR libraries, with unique molecular identifiers being used to normalize TCRbeta repertoire quantification. Starting from the raw public reads, TCRdb applied fastp trimming at Q25, assembled clones with MiXCR and retained in-frame beta chains. Rows with one shared CDR3 protein collapse into an entry with the most common genes and DNA. The sample yields 200,000 to 250,000 distinct CDR3 sequences; around 7.5% were counted once. Jointly, the top ten make up less than 8% of the sample. General study outcomes and caveats: Apparently early alphabetaT-cell count recovery about two months after transplant reportedly relied on only several hundred rapidly expanded clones derived from non-depleted graft cells. In some patients, the high TCRbeta diversity seen at day 60 was put down to recipient T cells and intrathymic progenitors that had survived conditioning. Over the following months the frequencies of hyperexpanded clones went down, and after one year T-cell counts and TCRbeta diversity were mostly credited to newly produced T cells.

The sample's treatment or condition label is to be understood as: allogeneic hematopoietic cell transplantation with graft depleted of TCRalphabeta T cells and CD19 B cells. The transplant recipients were children given TCRalphabeta/CD19-depleted allogeneic hematopoietic cell grafts. This clonotype came up many times. It lacks a known antigen. No quality values exist for individual bases; no much larger clone is one base distant. The germline V gene (reference sequence) provides CDR1 SEHNR and CDR2 FQNEAQ. The CDR3 starts with the cysteine, ends with the phenylalanine, and has 14 residues. Here the CDR3 DNA is all that survives: 42 bases in frame from base 1. Germline trimming amounts to 6 bases on V and 8 bases on J, with 9 as the count of junction bases outside the gene matches.

Recombination joined TRBV7-9 with TRBJ2-1, and 8 junctional nucleotides match TRBD1. The specimen comprised PBMCs, mostly from graft donor cells, sampled 180 days after TCRalphabeta/CD19-depleted stem cell transplant. The sequence was collected from a male patient under 18 who had a stem cell transplant for acute lymphoblastic leukemia, so the T cells may come from the graft donor. The sequenced DNA is TGTGCCAGCAGGCAGAGGACAGGGTGGGATGAGCAGTTCTTC. Translated, it gives CASRQRTGWDEQFF.